A selection of T cell receptor beta chains follows, all from one sample in a study of memory CD4+ T cells and cytomegalovirus serostatus. Sequencing was performed with immunoSEQ multiplex PCR; in TCRdb, only in-frame clones are kept and a portion is missing. The profile shows 45,000 to 70,000 clones, around 82% of them singletons. Sequenced: memory CD4+ T cells from blood. The receptors stem from an adult in good health and CMV-seronegative. Some clones in this sample may be carry-over from other donors' samples. Each CDR3 is given with its conserved first and last residue. A D gene is named only where the DNA matches it firmly. Rows give clone size only sometimes, using once, few, many, or a class for an expanded clone.

d_call	j_call	v_call	clone_size	cdr3_aa	cdr3_nt
TRBD1	TRBJ2-1	TRBV29-1	.	CSVDRSDRAYSNEQFF	TGCAGCGTTGACCGCTCAGACAGGGCCTATAGCAATGAGCAGTTCTTC
.	TRBJ1-3	TRBV9	.	CASSFDSVNTIYF	TGTGCCAGCAGCTTCGACAGCGTAAACACCATATATTTT
.	TRBJ2-7	TRBV29-1	.	CSVRQDPSYEQYF	TGCAGCGTTCGACAGGATCCATCCTACGAGCAGTACTTC
TRBD2	TRBJ2-7	TRBV7-2	.	CASSLTVSGTTGEQYF	TGTGCCAGCAGCTTAACTGTGAGCGGGACGACGGGGGAGCAGTACTTC
TRBD2	TRBJ2-5	TRBV6-5	.	CASSPGGTQYF	TGTGCCAGCAGTCCGGGAGGGACCCAGTACTTC
.	TRBJ1-1	TRBV7-3	.	CASSLTGLDTEAFF	TGTGCCAGCAGCTTAACAGGTTTGGACACTGAAGCTTTCTTT
.	TRBJ2-2	TRBV5-1	.	CASCLRDTNTGELFF	TGCGCCAGCTGCCTCCGGGACACGAACACCGGGGAGCTGTTTTTT
TRBD1	TRBJ2-3	TRBV6-5	.	CASSRGRRDTQYF	TGTGCCAGCAGCAGGGGGCGCAGAGATACGCAGTATTTT
TRBD1	TRBJ2-5	TRBV6-1	.	CASSGQGAGTQYF	TGTGCCAGCAGTGGACAGGGCGCGGGGACCCAGTACTTC
TRBD1	TRBJ1-1	TRBV25-1	.	CASSEFQGAGNTEAFF	TGTGCCAGCAGTGAGTTCCAGGGGGCGGGGAACACTGAAGCTTTCTTT
TRBD1	TRBJ2-7	TRBV5-1	few	CASSLYSGGSYEQYF	TGCGCCAGCAGCTTGTACTCAGGGGGCTCCTACGAGCAGTACTTC
.	TRBJ1-1	TRBV18	.	CASSRPDRNTEAFF	TGTGCCAGCTCACGACCGGACCGGAACACTGAAGCTTTCTTT
.	TRBJ1-6	TRBV6-6	.	CASSPGRFGPLHF	TGTGCCAGCAGTCCAGGACGGTTCGGACCCCTCCACTTT
.	TRBJ1-5	TRBV7-2	.	CASSLDPTPNQPQHF	TGTGCCAGCAGCTTAGACCCCACACCCAATCAGCCCCAGCATTTT
TRBD2	TRBJ2-7	TRBV5-1	.	CASSSSGRVGYEQYF	TGCGCCAGCAGCTCTAGCGGGAGGGTTGGCTACGAGCAGTACTTC
.	TRBJ1-4	TRBV6-5	.	CASRNDRSTNEKLFF	TGTGCCAGCAGGAACGACAGATCAACTAATGAAAAACTGTTTTTT
.	TRBJ1-2	TRBV7-2	.	CASSLGAHNRYYGYTF	TGTGCCAGCAGCCTTGGGGCCCATAACCGTTACTATGGCTACACCTTC
TRBD1	TRBJ2-7	TRBV19	.	CASSLEPPTGVHEQYF	TGTGCCAGTAGCCTGGAACCGCCGACAGGGGTTCACGAGCAGTACTTC
.	TRBJ1-6	TRBV19	.	CASSSGTGSGSPLHF	TGTGCCAGTAGTTCCGGGACTGGGTCCGGGTCACCCCTCCACTTT
.	TRBJ2-3	TRBV5-1	.	CASSLGGDLTDTQYF	TGCGCCAGCAGCCTTGGCGGGGACCTCACAGATACGCAGTATTTT
.	TRBJ2-7	TRBV6-5	once	CASSGAFGYEQYF	TGTGCCAGCAGTGGAGCTTTCGGGTACGAGCAGTACTTC
TRBD1	TRBJ1-2	TRBV28	once	CASSSPGQGAVGYTF	TGTGCCAGCAGTTCTCCGGGACAGGGGGCGGTGGGCTACACCTTC
TRBD2	TRBJ2-1	TRBV9	.	CASSKSAGGLTSYNEQFF	TGTGCCAGCAGCAAATCGGCGGGAGGCCTCACCTCCTACAATGAGCAGTTCTTC
.	TRBJ2-7	TRBV6-5	few	CASGQGPYEQYF	TGTGCCAGCGGGCAGGGTCCCTACGAGCAGTACTTC
TRBD2	TRBJ2-3	TRBV10-3	few	CAIREGLAGRADTQYF	TGTGCCATCAGGGAGGGGTTAGCGGGACGGGCAGATACGCAGTATTTT
.	TRBJ1-1	TRBV19	.	CASSAGGLTEAFF	TGTGCCAGTAGTGCGGGGGGGCTCACTGAAGCTTTCTTT
.	TRBJ2-7	TRBV2	once	CASREVSYEQYF	TGTGCCAGCAGGGAGGTTTCATACGAGCAGTACTTC
TRBD2	TRBJ2-3	TRBV18	.	CASSPLGLAGTDTQYF	TGTGCCAGCTCACCCCTAGGACTAGCGGGCACAGATACGCAGTATTTT
.	TRBJ2-5	TRBV28	.	CASSLYPPGGSGETQYF	TGTGCCAGCAGTTTATACCCCCCAGGGGGGAGTGGAGAGACCCAGTACTTC
.	TRBJ1-2	TRBV7-2	.	CASSSGSPSDYGYTF	TGTGCCAGCAGCTCCGGCTCACCCTCAGACTATGGCTACACCTTC
TRBD2	TRBJ2-1	TRBV30	few	CAWGTSGIGNEQFF	TGTGCCTGGGGGACTAGCGGGATTGGAAATGAGCAGTTCTTC
.	TRBJ2-7	TRBV10-3	.	CAMGNSYEQYF	TGTGCCATGGGTAATTCCTACGAGCAGTACTTC
.	TRBJ2-7	TRBV19	.	CASSNRAASREQYF	TGTGCCAGTAGTAACCGGGCTGCGAGTCGCGAGCAGTACTTC
TRBD1	TRBJ1-5	TRBV2	few	CASSGTGGNQPQHF	TGTGCCAGCAGTGGGACAGGGGGCAATCAGCCCCAGCATTTT
.	TRBJ2-2	TRBV18	.	CASSPTGNPGTGELFF	TGTGCCAGCTCACCCACAGGCAATCCCGGGACCGGGGAGCTGTTTTTT
TRBD2	TRBJ2-5	TRBV5-6	.	CASSFGTSGRQETQYF	TGTGCCAGCAGCTTCGGGACTAGCGGGAGGCAAGAGACCCAGTACTTC
.	TRBJ2-1	TRBV5-1	.	CASGLQGLEQFF	TGCGCCAGCGGACTACAGGGCCTTGAGCAGTTCTTC
TRBD2	TRBJ2-3	TRBV7-3	once	CASSLSGRAVTDTQYF	TGTGCCAGCAGCTTAAGCGGGAGGGCCGTCACAGATACGCAGTATTTT
TRBD1	TRBJ1-5	TRBV19	.	CASSKGTVNSNQPQHF	TGTGCCAGTAGTAAGGGGACAGTCAATAGCAATCAGCCCCAGCATTTT
.	TRBJ1-2	TRBV19	.	CASSIVDPHIGYTF	TGTGCCAGTAGTATAGTGGACCCTCATATTGGCTACACCTTC
.	TRBJ2-7	TRBV9	.	CASSVSEGGLGEQYF	TGTGCCAGCAGCGTATCGGAGGGTGGCCTTGGCGAGCAGTACTTC
.	TRBJ2-1	TRBV21-1	once	CASPPDRVSSYNEQFF	TGTGCCAGCCCTCCCGACCGTGTTAGCTCCTACAATGAGCAGTTCTTC
.	TRBJ1-2	TRBV4-1	.	CASSQRQEPNYGYTF	TGCGCCAGCAGCCAGAGGCAAGAGCCCAACTATGGCTACACCTTC
.	TRBJ1-4	TRBV28	.	CASSPPATEKLFF	TGTGCCAGCAGCCCGCCGGCCACTGAAAAACTGTTTTTT
.	TRBJ1-5	TRBV28	.	CASSFSGAGGPQSAQHF	TGTGCCAGCAGTTTTTCGGGCGCGGGCGGTCCCCAATCAGCCCAGCATTTT
TRBD1	TRBJ1-2	TRBV14	.	CASSLHRQGWGYTF	TGTGCCAGCAGCCTTCACCGACAGGGCTGGGGCTACACCTTC
.	TRBJ2-1	TRBV4-2	.	CASKNQGLYNEQFF	TGTGCCAGCAAAAATCAGGGGCTGTACAATGAGCAGTTCTTC
TRBD1	TRBJ1-1	TRBV11-3	.	CASSSGGRAEAFF	TGTGCCAGCAGCTCAGGGGGCAGGGCTGAAGCTTTCTTT
.	TRBJ2-7	TRBV27	.	CASSLFPRREQYF	TGTGCCAGCAGTTTATTCCCCCGGAGGGAGCAGTACTTC
.	TRBJ1-5	TRBV7-8	once	CASSLRELNSNQPQHF	TGTGCCAGCAGCTTAAGGGAACTAAATAGCAATCAGCCCCAGCATTTT
TRBD1	TRBJ1-2	TRBV2	.	CASSAMTGDDYGYTF	TGTGCCAGCAGTGCTATGACAGGGGACGACTATGGCTACACCTTC
.	TRBJ2-1	TRBV19	.	CASSVRSEQFF	TGTGCCAGTAGTGTGAGGAGTGAGCAGTTCTTC
TRBD1	TRBJ2-1	TRBV28	.	CASRPGFGTGNNEQFF	TGTGCCAGCCGCCCGGGATTTGGGACAGGGAACAATGAGCAGTTCTTC
TRBD2	TRBJ2-7	TRBV9	.	CASSVESGSSEQYF	TGTGCCAGCAGCGTAGAGAGCGGGAGTAGCGAGCAGTACTTC
.	TRBJ1-5	TRBV30	once	CAWSVGVAQPQHF	TGTGCCTGGAGTGTAGGGGTGGCTCAGCCCCAGCATTTT
TRBD1	TRBJ2-3	TRBV5-1	.	CASSWTGDTDTQYF	TGCGCCAGCAGCTGGACAGGGGATACAGATACGCAGTATTTT
.	TRBJ2-3	TRBV4-1	.	CASSQPNTDTQYF	TGCGCCAGCAGCCAACCCAACACAGATACGCAGTATTTT
.	TRBJ2-1	TRBV6-5	.	CASRGDRGVHNEQFF	TGTGCCAGCAGGGGAGACAGAGGGGTCCACAATGAGCAGTTCTTC
.	TRBJ1-3	TRBV5-1	.	CASSFDGSSGNTIYF	TGCGCCAGCAGCTTTGACGGTTCCTCTGGAAACACCATATATTTT
.	TRBJ2-7	TRBV7-8	.	CASSLGGGGQVFYEQYF	TGTGCCAGCAGCTTAGGGGGGGGCGGGCAAGTCTTCTACGAGCAGTACTTC